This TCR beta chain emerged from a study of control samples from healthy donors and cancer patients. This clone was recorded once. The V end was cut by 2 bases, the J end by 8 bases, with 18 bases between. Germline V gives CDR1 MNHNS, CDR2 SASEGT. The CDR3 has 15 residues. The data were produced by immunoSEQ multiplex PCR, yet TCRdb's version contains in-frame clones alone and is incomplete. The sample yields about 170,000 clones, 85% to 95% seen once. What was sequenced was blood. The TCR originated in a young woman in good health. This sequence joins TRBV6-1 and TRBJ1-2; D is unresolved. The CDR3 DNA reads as TGTGCCAGCAGTGAACCTCGGTTAAGCACATTCGGCTACACCTTC. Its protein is CASSEPRLSTFGYTF.